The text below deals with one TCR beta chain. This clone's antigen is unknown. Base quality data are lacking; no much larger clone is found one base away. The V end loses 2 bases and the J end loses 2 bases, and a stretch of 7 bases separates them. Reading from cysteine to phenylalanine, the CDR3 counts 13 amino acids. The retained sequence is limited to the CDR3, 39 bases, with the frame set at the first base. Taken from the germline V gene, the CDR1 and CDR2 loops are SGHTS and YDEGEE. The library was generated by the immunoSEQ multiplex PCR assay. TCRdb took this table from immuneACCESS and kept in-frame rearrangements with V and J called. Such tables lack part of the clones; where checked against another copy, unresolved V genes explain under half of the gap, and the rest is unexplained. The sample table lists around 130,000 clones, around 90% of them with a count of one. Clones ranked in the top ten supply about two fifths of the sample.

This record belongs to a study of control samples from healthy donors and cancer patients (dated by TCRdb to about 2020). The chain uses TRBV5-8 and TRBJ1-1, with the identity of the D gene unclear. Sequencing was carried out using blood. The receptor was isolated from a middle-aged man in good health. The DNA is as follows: TGTGCCAGCAGCTTCGCCGGAAACACTGAAGCTTTCTTT. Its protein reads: CASSFAGNTEAFF.